These 5 T cell receptor beta chains share one sample of origin, sequenced in a study of T cell repertoires in cytomegalovirus infection. TCRdb analysed the reads with MiXCR anew, one entry per CDR3 protein. The top ten clones hold around 8% of a sample with hundreds of thousands of distinct CDR3 sequences, around 24% of them seen once. Sequences were obtained from CD8+ T cells from PBMCs. Source of these receptors: a human donor in good health (CMV status not recorded). Some clones in this sample may be carry-over from other donors' samples.

Only a few counts were recorded for this clonotype. The CDR3, as DNA: TGTGCCAGCAGTTACTCCGAAACCGGACCTCCAGGGGAGCAGTTCTTC. Protein sequence: CASSYSETGPPGEQFF. V gene TRBV6-2 or TRBV6-3 combines with J gene TRBJ2-1; possible D gene TRBD1, 5 bases. With 0 bases removed from V and 10 bases from J, the gap between germline ends came to 19 bases. CDR1 and CDR2 from the germline V gene are MNHEY and SVGEGT. This CDR3 is built from 16 residues.

The rearrangement links TRBV12-5 to TRBJ2-7; D remains ambiguous. Trimming stripped 6 bases from V and 3 bases from J, with 6 bases between. The CDR3 is 11 residues long. The germline V gene has CDR1 LGHNT and CDR2 FRNRAP. CDR3 protein: CASGVGYEQYF. As DNA, the CDR3 is TGTGCTAGTGGCGTGGGCTACGAGCAGTACTTC.

The rearrangement joins TRBV7-2 to TRBJ1-4; 7 bases are a match to TRBD1. After removal of 4 bases from V and 8 bases from J, the junction contained 7 bases not matched to a gene. The CDR3 covers 14 residues. The V gene's germline CDR1 is SGHTA and CDR2 FQGNSA. In nucleotides, the CDR3 is TGTGCCAGCAGCTCGGGACAGTTTGTGGAAAAACTGTTTTTT. Translating gives CASSSGQFVEKLFF.

The chain uses TRBV12-3 or TRBV12-4 and TRBJ2-3; TRBD2 matches at 7 bases. This CDR3 has 15 amino acids. The J segment lost 4 bases and the V segment lost 3 bases, leaving 7 bases of the junction unmatched. The CDR3 loop reads CASSLMRTSSDTQYF. The CDR3 DNA reads as TGTGCCAGCAGTTTGATGCGGACTAGTTCAGATACGCAGTATTTT.

This clonotype has more than one count but fewer than ten. The rearrangement uses TRBV9 and TRBJ2-3; no firm D call. Between the trimmed V and J ends, which lost 4 bases and 0 bases, there was a span of 6 bases. The CDR3 is 13 amino acids. In germline, CDR1 is SGDLS, CDR2 YYNGEE. CDR3 coding DNA: TGTGCCAGCAGCATCGTGAGCACAGATACGCAGTATTTT. Translating it yields CASSIVSTDTQYF.